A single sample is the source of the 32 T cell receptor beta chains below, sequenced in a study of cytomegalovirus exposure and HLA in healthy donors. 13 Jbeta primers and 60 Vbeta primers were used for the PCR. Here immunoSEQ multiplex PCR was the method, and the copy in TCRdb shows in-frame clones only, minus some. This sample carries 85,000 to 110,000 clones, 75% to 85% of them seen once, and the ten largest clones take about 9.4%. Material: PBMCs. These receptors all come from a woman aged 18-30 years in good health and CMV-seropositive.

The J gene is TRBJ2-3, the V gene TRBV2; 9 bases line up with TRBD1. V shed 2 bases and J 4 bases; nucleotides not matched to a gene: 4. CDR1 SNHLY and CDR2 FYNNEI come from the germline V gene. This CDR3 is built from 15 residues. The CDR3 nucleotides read TGTGCCAGCAGTGAAATGGGACAGGGCGCAGATACGCAGTATTTT. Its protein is CASSEMGQGADTQYF.

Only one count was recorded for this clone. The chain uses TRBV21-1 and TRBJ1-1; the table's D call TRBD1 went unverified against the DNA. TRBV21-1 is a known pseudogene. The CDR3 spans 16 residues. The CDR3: CASSNGRPTMNTEAFF. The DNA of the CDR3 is TGTGCCAGCAGCAATGGCAGGCCAACAATGAACACTGAAGCTTTCTTT.

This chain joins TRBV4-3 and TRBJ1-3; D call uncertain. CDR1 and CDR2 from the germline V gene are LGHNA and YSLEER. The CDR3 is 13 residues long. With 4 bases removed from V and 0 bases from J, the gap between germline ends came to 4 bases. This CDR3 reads CASSPNSGNTIYF. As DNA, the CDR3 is TGCGCCAGCAGCCCCAACTCTGGAAACACCATATATTTT.

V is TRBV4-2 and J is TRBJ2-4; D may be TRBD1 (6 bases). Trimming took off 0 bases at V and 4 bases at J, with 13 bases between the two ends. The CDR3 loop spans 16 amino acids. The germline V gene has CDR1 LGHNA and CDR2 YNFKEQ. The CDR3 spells CASSQDRSQGKNIQYF. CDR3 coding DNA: TGTGCCAGCAGCCAAGATCGATCCCAGGGGAAAAACATTCAGTACTTC.

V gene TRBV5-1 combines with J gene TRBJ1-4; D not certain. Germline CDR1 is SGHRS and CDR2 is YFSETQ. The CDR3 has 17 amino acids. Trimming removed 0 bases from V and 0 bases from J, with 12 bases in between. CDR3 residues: CASSLAGGRSTNEKLFF. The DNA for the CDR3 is TGCGCCAGCAGCTTGGCGGGAGGGAGGTCAACTAATGAAAAACTGTTTTTT.

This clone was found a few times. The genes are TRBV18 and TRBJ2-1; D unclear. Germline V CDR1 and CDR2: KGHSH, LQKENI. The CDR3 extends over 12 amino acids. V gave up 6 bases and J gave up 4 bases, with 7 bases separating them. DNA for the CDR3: TGTGCCAGCTCGTCGGGTTACAATGAGCAGTTCTTC. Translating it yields CASSSGYNEQFF. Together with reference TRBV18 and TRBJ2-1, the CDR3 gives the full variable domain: NAGVMQNPRHLVRRRGQEARLRCSPMKGHSHVYWYRQLPEEGLKFMVYLQKENIIDESGMPKERFSAEFPKEGPSILRIQQVVRGDSAAYFCASSSGYNEQFFGPGTRLTVL.

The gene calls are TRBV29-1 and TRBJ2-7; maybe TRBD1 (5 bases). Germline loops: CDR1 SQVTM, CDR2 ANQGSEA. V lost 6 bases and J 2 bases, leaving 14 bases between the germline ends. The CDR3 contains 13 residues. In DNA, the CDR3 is TGCAGCGTCTTGGGGCAGAGCGCCTACGAGCAGTACTTC. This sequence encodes CSVLGQSAYEQYF.

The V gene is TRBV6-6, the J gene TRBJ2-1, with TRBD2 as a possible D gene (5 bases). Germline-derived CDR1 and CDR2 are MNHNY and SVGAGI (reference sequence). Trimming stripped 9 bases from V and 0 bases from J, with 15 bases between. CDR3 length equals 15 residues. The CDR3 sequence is CASSISASSYNEQFF. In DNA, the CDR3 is TGTGCCAGTTCTATTAGCGCGAGCTCCTACAATGAGCAGTTCTTC.

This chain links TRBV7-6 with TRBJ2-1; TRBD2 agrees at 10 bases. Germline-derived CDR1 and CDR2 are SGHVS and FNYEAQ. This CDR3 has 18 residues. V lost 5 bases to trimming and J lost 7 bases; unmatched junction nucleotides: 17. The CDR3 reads CASSATGSGGARRNEQFF. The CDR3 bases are TGTGCCAGCAGCGCTACGGGCAGCGGGGGGGCCAGAAGGAATGAGCAGTTCTTC.

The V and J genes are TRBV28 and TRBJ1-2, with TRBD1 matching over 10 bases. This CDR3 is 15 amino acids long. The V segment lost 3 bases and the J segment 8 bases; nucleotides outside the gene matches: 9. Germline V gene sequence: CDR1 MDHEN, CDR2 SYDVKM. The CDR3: CASSLGGDRGQGYTF. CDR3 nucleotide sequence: TGTGCCAGCAGTTTGGGAGGTGACAGGGGGCAGGGCTACACCTTC.

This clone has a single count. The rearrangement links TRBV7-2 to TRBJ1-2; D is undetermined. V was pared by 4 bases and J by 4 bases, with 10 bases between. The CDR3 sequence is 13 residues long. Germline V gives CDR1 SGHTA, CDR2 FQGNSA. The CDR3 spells CASSSPRGYGYTF. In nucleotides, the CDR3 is TGTGCCAGCAGCTCCCCCCGCGGCTATGGCTACACCTTC.

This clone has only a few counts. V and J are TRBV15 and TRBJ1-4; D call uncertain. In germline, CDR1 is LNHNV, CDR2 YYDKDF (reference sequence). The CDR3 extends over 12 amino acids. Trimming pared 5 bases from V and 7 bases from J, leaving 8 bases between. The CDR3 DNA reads TGTGCCACCAGCCGAGCGTCTGAAAAACTGTTTTTT. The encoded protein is CATSRASEKLFF.

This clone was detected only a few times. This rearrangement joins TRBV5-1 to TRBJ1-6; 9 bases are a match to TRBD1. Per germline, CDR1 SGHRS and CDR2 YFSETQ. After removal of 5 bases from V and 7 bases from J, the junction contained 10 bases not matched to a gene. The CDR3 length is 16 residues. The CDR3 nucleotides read TGCGCCAGCAGGATTGGGACAGGGAGGATGAATTCACCCCTCCACTTT. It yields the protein CASRIGTGRMNSPLHF.

CDR3 coding DNA: TGTGCCAGCAGTAAGTTCGTCCAGGGGAACACTGAAGCTTTCTTT. Translation gives CASSKFVQGNTEAFF. The chain uses TRBV7-3 and TRBJ1-1; TRBD1 is a possible D gene (5 bases). There are 15 residues in the CDR3. Trimming left V 6 bases short and J 1 base short, with 15 bases between. Germline loops: CDR1 SGHTA, CDR2 FQGTGA.

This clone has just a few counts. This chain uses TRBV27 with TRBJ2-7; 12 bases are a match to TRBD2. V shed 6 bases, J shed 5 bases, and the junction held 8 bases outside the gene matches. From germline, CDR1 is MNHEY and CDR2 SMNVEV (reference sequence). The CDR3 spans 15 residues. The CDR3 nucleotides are TGTGCCAGCAGGCCGACTAGCGGGAGACTTAACGAGCAGTACTTC. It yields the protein CASRPTSGRLNEQYF.

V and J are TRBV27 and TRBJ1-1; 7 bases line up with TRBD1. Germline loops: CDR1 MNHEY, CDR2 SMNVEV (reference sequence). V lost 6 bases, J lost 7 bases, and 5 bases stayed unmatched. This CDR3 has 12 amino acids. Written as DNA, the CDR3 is TGTGCCAGCAGGGAACAGGGGTTTGAAGCTTTCTTT. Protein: CASREQGFEAFF.

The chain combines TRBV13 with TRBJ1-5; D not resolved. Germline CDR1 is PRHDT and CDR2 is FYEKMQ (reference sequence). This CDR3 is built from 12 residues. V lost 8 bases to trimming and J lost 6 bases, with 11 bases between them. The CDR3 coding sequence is TGTGCCAGCGGGATGAGGGCTCAGCCCCAGCATTTT. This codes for CASGMRAQPQHF.

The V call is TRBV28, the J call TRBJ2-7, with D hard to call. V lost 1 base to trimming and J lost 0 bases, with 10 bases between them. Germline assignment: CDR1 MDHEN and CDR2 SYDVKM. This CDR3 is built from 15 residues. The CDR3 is CASSLLGGLSYEQYF. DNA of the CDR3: TGTGCCAGCAGTTTATTAGGCGGCCTCTCCTACGAGCAGTACTTC.

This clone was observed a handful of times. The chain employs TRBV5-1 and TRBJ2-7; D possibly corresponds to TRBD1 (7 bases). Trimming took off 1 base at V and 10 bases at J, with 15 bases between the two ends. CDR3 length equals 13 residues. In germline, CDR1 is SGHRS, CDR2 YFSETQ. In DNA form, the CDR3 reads TGCGCCAGCAGCTTGAGCCAGGGGGGCGGACAGTACTTC. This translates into CASSLSQGGGQYF.

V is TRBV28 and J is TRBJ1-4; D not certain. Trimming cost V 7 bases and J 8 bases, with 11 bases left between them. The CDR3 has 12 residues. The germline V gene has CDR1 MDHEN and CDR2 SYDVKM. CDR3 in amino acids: CASTLSGEKLFF. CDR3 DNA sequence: TGTGCCAGCACCCTTAGCGGGGAAAAACTGTTTTTT.

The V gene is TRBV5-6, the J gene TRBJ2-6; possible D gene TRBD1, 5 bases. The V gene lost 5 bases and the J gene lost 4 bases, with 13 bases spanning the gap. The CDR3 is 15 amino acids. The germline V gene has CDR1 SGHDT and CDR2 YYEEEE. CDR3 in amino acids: CASRNTGGGANVLTF. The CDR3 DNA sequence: TGTGCCAGCAGGAACACAGGCGGAGGGGCCAACGTCCTGACTTTC. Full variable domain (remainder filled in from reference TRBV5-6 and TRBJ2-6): DAGVTQSPTHLIKTRGQQVTLRCSPKSGHDTVSWYQQALGQGPQFIFQYYEEEERQRGNFPDRFSGHQFPNYSSELNVNALLLGDSALYLCASRNTGGGANVLTFGAGSRLTVL.

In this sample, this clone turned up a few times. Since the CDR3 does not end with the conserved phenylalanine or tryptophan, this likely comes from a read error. CDR3 nucleotides: TGTGCCAGCAGTGAGCAGGTGGACACAGATACGCAGTATGTT. Translating gives CASSEQVDTDTQYV. The V and J genes are TRBV2 and TRBJ2-3; D ambiguous. The CDR3 contains 14 residues. The germline V gene has CDR1 SNHLY and CDR2 FYNNEI. V was pared by 3 bases and J by 2 bases, with 9 bases between.

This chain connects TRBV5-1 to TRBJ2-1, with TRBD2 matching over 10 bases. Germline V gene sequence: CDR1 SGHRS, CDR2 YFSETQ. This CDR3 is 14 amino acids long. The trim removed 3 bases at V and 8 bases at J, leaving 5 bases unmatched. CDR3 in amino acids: CASSWERGGDEQFF. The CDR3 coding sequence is TGCGCCAGCAGCTGGGAGCGGGGGGGCGATGAGCAGTTCTTC.

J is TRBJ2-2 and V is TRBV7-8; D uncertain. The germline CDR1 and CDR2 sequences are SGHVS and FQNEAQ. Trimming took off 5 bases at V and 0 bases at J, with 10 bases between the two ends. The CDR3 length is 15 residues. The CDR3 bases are TGTGCCAGCAGCACGCGGTGGCCGAACACCGGGGAGCTGTTTTTT. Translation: CASSTRWPNTGELFF.

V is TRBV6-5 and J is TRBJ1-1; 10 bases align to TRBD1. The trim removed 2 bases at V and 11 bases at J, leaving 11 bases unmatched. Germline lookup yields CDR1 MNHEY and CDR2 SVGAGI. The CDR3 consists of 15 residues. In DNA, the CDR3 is TGTGCCAGCAGTTACAGGGGACAGGGGAGTATGACGGCTTTCTTT. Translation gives CASSYRGQGSMTAFF.

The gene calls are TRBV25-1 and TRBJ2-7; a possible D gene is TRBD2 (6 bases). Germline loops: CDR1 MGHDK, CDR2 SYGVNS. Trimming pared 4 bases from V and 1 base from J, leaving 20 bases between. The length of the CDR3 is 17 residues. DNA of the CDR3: TGTGCCAGCAGTGGGACTAAGGGGCCGTGGAGGTCCTACGAGCAGTACTTC. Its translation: CASSGTKGPWRSYEQYF.

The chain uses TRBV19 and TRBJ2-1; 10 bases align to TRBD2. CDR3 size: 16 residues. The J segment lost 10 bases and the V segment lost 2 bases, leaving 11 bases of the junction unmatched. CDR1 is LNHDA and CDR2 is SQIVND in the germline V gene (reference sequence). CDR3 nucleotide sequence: TGTGCCAGTAGTATAAGGGGGCTAGCGGGAGTTGGAGAGCAGTTCTTC. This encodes CASSIRGLAGVGEQFF.

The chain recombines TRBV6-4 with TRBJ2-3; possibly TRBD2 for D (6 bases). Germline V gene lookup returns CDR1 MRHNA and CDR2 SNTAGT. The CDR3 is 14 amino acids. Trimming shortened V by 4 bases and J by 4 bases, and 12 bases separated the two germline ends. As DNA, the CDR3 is TGTGCCAGCAGTGCGGCGGGAATTTCAGATACGCAGTATTTT. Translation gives CASSAAGISDTQYF.

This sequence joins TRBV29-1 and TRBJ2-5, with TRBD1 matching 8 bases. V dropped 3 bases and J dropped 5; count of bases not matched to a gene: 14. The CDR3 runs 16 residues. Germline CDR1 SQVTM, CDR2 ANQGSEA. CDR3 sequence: CSVDGTGIMPAETQYF. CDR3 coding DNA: TGCAGCGTTGACGGGACAGGTATCATGCCCGCCGAGACCCAGTACTTC.

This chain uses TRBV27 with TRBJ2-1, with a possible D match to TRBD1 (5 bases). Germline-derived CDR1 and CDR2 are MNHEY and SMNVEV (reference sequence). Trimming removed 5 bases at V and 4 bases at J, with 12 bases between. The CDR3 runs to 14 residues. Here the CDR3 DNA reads TGTGCCAGCAGTGCCCAGGGTGGGTACAATGAGCAGTTCTTC. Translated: CASSAQGGYNEQFF.

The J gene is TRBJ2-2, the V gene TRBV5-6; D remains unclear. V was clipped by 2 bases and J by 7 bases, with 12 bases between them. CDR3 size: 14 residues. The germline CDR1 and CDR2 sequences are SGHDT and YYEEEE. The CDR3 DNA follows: TGTGCCAGCAGCTTCGCAAACCCTAGCGGGGAGCTGTTTTTT. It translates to CASSFANPSGELFF. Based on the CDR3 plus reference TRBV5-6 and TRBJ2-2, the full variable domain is DAGVTQSPTHLIKTRGQQVTLRCSPKSGHDTVSWYQQALGQGPQFIFQYYEEEERQRGNFPDRFSGHQFPNYSSELNVNALLLGDSALYLCASSFANPSGELFFGEGSRLTVL.

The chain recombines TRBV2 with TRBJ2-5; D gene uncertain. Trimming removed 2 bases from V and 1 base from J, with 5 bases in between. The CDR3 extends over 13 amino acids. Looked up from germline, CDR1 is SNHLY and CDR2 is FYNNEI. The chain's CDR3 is CASSEYFQETQYF. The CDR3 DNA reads TGTGCCAGCAGTGAATACTTCCAAGAGACCCAGTACTTC.